A selection of T cell receptor beta chains follows, all from one sample in a study of human T cells and chemical hapten exposure. TCRdb used MiXCR to reprocess the RACE reads, holding one entry per CDR3 protein. The sample includes some 82,000 distinct CDR3 sequences, less than 8.5% seen only once; the top ten take 1.3%. This specimen consisted of whole blood, obtained in connection with sensitization to the hapten diphenylcyclopropenone (DPC). Source of these receptors: a woman aged 30 to 39 with alopecia areata. Some clones in this sample may be carry-over from other donors' samples. CDR3s include the opening cysteine and the closing phenylalanine or tryptophan. Each record gives: D gene, clone size, J gene, V gene, CDR3 DNA, CDR3 protein. The D gene is left open where the match is weak. Clone size is not always given. Where it is, it says once, few, many or a class for expanded clones.

TRBD1,many,TRBJ1-1,TRBV7-3,TGTGCCAGCAGGGTCGACAGGGAGACTGAAGCTTTCTTT,CASRVDRETEAFF
NA,few,TRBJ2-7,TRBV27,TGTGCCAGCAGATCCCCCGGGACTTACTACTCCTACGAGCAGTACTTC,CASRSPGTYYSYEQYF
NA,many,TRBJ1-5,TRBV20-1,TGCAGTGCCCTTGCTTTCTCCGGCCCTACTAGCAATCAGCCCCAGCATTTT,CSALAFSGPTSNQPQHF
TRBD1,few,TRBJ1-1,TRBV4-2,TGTGCCAGCAGCCAAGATCGACAGGGGAGGGCTGAAGCTTTCTTT,CASSQDRQGRAEAFF
TRBD2,few,TRBJ2-3,TRBV6-1,TGTGCCAGCGAGGGACTAGCGGGGGATCCTAGCACAGATACGCAGTATTTT,CASEGLAGDPSTDTQYF
NA,few,TRBJ2-1,TRBV11-2,TGTGCCAGCAGCTTCGAGGCCGGACGGGCCAATGAGCAGTTCTTC,CASSFEAGRANEQFF
NA,many,TRBJ1-2,TRBV5-1,TGCGCCAGCAGCTTTCAGGCGGAGTATGGCTACACCTTC,CASSFQAEYGYTF
NA,many,TRBJ2-3,TRBV12-3/TRBV12-4,TGTGCCAGCAGCCCACAGGGGGGGGGAGATACGCAGTATTTT,CASSPQGGGDTQYF
NA,NA,TRBJ1-1,TRBV9,TGTGCCAGCAGCGTAGTGGGCAGGGGAGTCACTGAAGCTTTCTTT,CASSVVGRGVTEAFF
NA,many,TRBJ2-5,TRBV19,TGTGCCAGTAGTCAATCCCCCGAGACCCAGTACTTC,CASSQSPETQYF
NA,many,TRBJ1-6,TRBV20-1,TGCAGTGCTAGACTGGGGTGGTCTTCACCCCTCCACTTT,CSARLGWSSPLHF
NA,many,TRBJ1-6,TRBV3-1,TGTGCCAGCAGCCCCCAAGTCGGGGCGGGAAAGTCACCCCTCCACTTT,CASSPQVGAGKSPLHF
NA,NA,TRBJ2-3,TRBV3-1,TGTGCCAGCAGCCAAGGCCCGCCTCCCACAGATACGCAGTATTTT,CASSQGPPPTDTQYF
NA,NA,TRBJ2-3,TRBV5-1,TGCGCCAGCAGCAGGGACTCCCTCACAGATACGCAGTATTTT,CASSRDSLTDTQYF
NA,many,TRBJ1-1,TRBV20-1,TGCAGTGCTAGAGGCCTGGGACGTATAAGTATCGGCACTGAAGCTTTCTTT,CSARGLGRISIGTEAFF
NA,NA,TRBJ1-1,TRBV12-3/TRBV12-4,TGTGCCAGCAGTCATGCAGGGGCTGAAGCTTTCTTT,CASSHAGAEAFF
NA,many,TRBJ2-2,TRBV20-1,TGCAGTGCTAGAGTGGCGGGACCCACGAACACCGGGGAGCTGTTTTTT,CSARVAGPTNTGELFF
NA,NA,TRBJ1-6,TRBV15,TGTGCCACCAGCAGAGATCTCAACAGACCTCATTCACCCCTCCACTTT,CATSRDLNRPHSPLHF
NA,many,TRBJ2-7,TRBV20-1,TGCAGTGCTAGTCGGGCTAGCCAGCCCTACGAGCAGTACTTC,CSASRASQPYEQYF
TRBD2,many,TRBJ2-3,TRBV7-2,TGTGCCAGCAGCTTAGTCGCGGGGGGGCCGAATACGCAGTATTTT,CASSLVAGGPNTQYF
NA,many,TRBJ1-6,TRBV7-8,TGTGCCAGCAGCTTCGCGGGACAAGGTCCTTCACCCCTCCACTTT,CASSFAGQGPSPLHF
NA,few,TRBJ2-2,TRBV20-1,TGCAGTGCCAGAGATCCCACTAGCTTCAATCGTTTGGGGGAGCTGTTTTTT,CSARDPTSFNRLGELFF
TRBD2,many,TRBJ2-7,TRBV6-5,TGTGCCAGCAGTGCAGCGGGGGGGCGGGGAGAGCAGTACTTC,CASSAAGGRGEQYF
NA,few,TRBJ2-3,TRBV6-5,TGTGCCAGCAGTTACTCCGGCAGGGCATATTCCACAGATACGCAGTATTTT,CASSYSGRAYSTDTQYF
NA,many,TRBJ2-6,TRBV6-5,TGTGCCAGCAGTTTACAGGGCTCCGGGGCCAACGTCCTGACTTTC,CASSLQGSGANVLTF
NA,many,TRBJ1-2,TRBV12-3/TRBV12-4,TGTGCCAGCAGTTTACAGAATGGCTACACCTTC,CASSLQNGYTF
NA,many,TRBJ1-1,TRBV7-9,TGTGCCAGCAGCTTAGAACAGGGGAACACTGAAGCTTTCTTT,CASSLEQGNTEAFF
NA,many,TRBJ1-1,TRBV11-2,TGTGCCAGCAGCGGCAGGGTGTTCGGCACTGAAGCTTTCTTT,CASSGRVFGTEAFF
TRBD1,many,TRBJ1-5,TRBV7-8,TGTGCCAGCAGCACTCGGACAGGGGGCTTCGCCGGGCCCCAGCATTTT,CASSTRTGGFAGPQHF
TRBD1,NA,TRBJ1-1,TRBV12-3/TRBV12-4,TGTGCCAGCAGTGCCCGGGACAGGGGCGATGTGGAGTTACCTGAAGCTTTCTTT,CASSARDRGDVELPEAFF
TRBD1,many,TRBJ1-3,TRBV12-3/TRBV12-4,TGTGCCAGCAGACCCCGTCCGGGACAGGGTTATGGAAACACCATATATTTT,CASRPRPGQGYGNTIYF
NA,few,TRBJ1-5,TRBV12-3/TRBV12-4,TGTGCCAGCAGCCCCGGGGGTGGCTTCAATCAGCCCCAGCATTTT,CASSPGGGFNQPQHF
NA,few,TRBJ2-3,TRBV20-1,TGCAGTGCCATTGACACCCACGGGACAGATACGCAGTATTTT,CSAIDTHGTDTQYF
NA,few,TRBJ2-2,TRBV24-1,TGTGCCACCGGGGGCAGGGCAAACACCGGGGAGCTGTTTTTT,CATGGRANTGELFF
NA,many,TRBJ1-5,TRBV2,TGTGCCAGCAGGCCACGGGACGGTGCGGTAAATCAGCCCCAGCATTTT,CASRPRDGAVNQPQHF
NA,NA,TRBJ1-3,TRBV3-1,TGTGCCAGCAGCCAAGTTTCCCAGTTCTCTGGAAACACCATATATTTT,CASSQVSQFSGNTIYF
TRBD1,few,TRBJ2-1,TRBV5-1,TGCGCCAGCAGCTCGCAGGGGGCTCAAGGGTTCTTC,CASSSQGAQGFF
NA,many,TRBJ2-7,TRBV29-1,TGCAGCGTCATAAACCAAGACGGGTACGAGCAGTACTTC,CSVINQDGYEQYF
TRBD1,NA,TRBJ1-1,TRBV27,TGTGCCAGCAGACCCTTCCGATCCTTACCAGGGGGGCTAGCTTTCTTT,CASRPFRSLPGGLAFF
TRBD2,many,TRBJ2-5,TRBV28,TGTGCCAGCAGTTCGCAAGTAGCGGGGGGGCGAGAGACCCAGTACTTC,CASSSQVAGGRETQYF
TRBD1,few,TRBJ1-1,TRBV12-3/TRBV12-4,TGTGCCAGCAGTTCCCAGGGGGCGGAAACTTTCTTT,CASSSQGAETFF
NA,few,TRBJ1-1,TRBV5-4,TGTGCCAGCAGCTTGGCCCAGCACATGAACACTGAAGCTTTCTTT,CASSLAQHMNTEAFF
NA,few,TRBJ2-2,TRBV6-5,TGTGCCAGCACCCTGAAATCGGTGACCGGGGAGCTGTTTTTT,CASTLKSVTGELFF